Sequencing of this T cell receptor beta chain was carried out in a study of blood T cell repertoires in COVID-19. For the study at large: Sites across the United States, Italy and Spain contributed samples from acute and convalescent COVID-19. T cells, B-cell-depleted T cells, or PBMCs supplied cDNA or gDNA.

Germline V lookup: CDR1 SGHTA, CDR2 FQGNSA. The CDR3 has 15 amino acids. The ends were cut back, 4 bases at V and 6 bases at J, with 16 bases in the middle. Patients from Seattle were sampled longitudinally, starting during active infection. Sequencing was performed with immunoSEQ multiplex PCR; in TCRdb, only in-frame clones are kept and a portion is missing. The sample yields some 180,000 clones, roughly 83% seen once. This chain joins TRBV7-2 and TRBJ2-1, with D maybe TRBD2 (5 bases). The clonotype originates from a woman aged 40-49 years with COVID-19, enrolled during active disease. Material: peripheral blood. This chain's CDR3 is CASSSPTRLLNEQFF. As DNA, the CDR3 is TGTGCCAGCAGCTCCCCAACTAGATTGCTCAATGAGCAGTTCTTC.